The source of this T cell receptor (beta chain) is a study of blood T cell repertoires in COVID-19. Looking at the study overall: Samples taken during acute and convalescent COVID-19 were collected in the United States, Italy and Spain. The analysed material was cDNA or gDNA that came from T cells, B-cell-depleted T cells, or PBMCs.

V gave up 3 bases and J gave up 1 base, with 7 bases separating them. Per the germline V gene, CDR1 is SGHDN and CDR2 is FVKESK. The CDR3 loop spans 13 amino acids. Sequencing was performed with immunoSEQ multiplex PCR; in TCRdb, only in-frame clones are kept and a portion is missing. The sample lists some 120,000 clones, about 80% occurring once. The chain combines TRBV14 with TRBJ2-7; no reliable D call. The source material was peripheral blood. The TCR originated in a man in his 70s with active or convalescent COVID-19. The DNA for the CDR3 is TGTGCCAGCAGCCAGAGGTCTTCCTACGAGCAGTACTTC. Protein product: CASSQRSSYEQYF.